This is a list of T cell receptor beta chains from one sample in a study of neurological immune-mediated disorders. TCRdb used MiXCR to reprocess the 5' RACE reads, holding one entry per CDR3 protein. This table has approximately 30,000 distinct CDR3 sequences, 15% appearing once. Sequencing used PBMCs. The receptors originated from a man between 65 and 85 years old in good health. Each CDR3 is given with its conserved first and last residue. The order of the fields is clone size, V gene, D gene, J gene, CDR3 protein, CDR3 DNA. D genes are given only for firm matches. Clone size is shown for a subset of rows, as once, few, many or a class of expanded clone.

many	TRBV6-2/TRBV6-3	NA	TRBJ2-1	CASTDPGRYNEQFF	TGTGCCAGCACCGACCCGGGACGTTACAATGAGCAGTTCTTC
many	TRBV7-2	NA	TRBJ2-1	CADEEGGGRDEQFF	TGTGCCGATGAGGAGGGGGGGGGGCGTGATGAGCAGTTCTTC
many	TRBV29-1	NA	TRBJ2-3	CSVEGGGGGLTMDTQYF	TGCAGCGTTGAAGGGGGGGGAGGGGGCCTAACGATGGATACGCAGTATTTT
few	TRBV18	NA	TRBJ1-1	CASSPGQANTEAFF	TGTGCCAGCTCACCTGGGCAGGCCAACACTGAAGCTTTCTTT
many	TRBV29-1	TRBD1	TRBJ1-5	CSATPGGGQPQHF	TGCAGCGCAACCCCAGGGGGAGGTCAGCCCCAGCATTTT
many	TRBV10-3	TRBD1	TRBJ2-7	CAISGETGDLYEQYF	TGTGCCATCAGTGGCGAGACAGGGGATTTATACGAGCAGTACTTC
many	TRBV28	NA	TRBJ1-2	CASSPSTNPRVRGYTF	TGTGCCAGCAGTCCGTCGACAAATCCAAGGGTTCGTGGCTACACCTTC
many	TRBV9	TRBD1	TRBJ2-3	CASSVEQGRTDTQYF	TGTGCCAGCAGCGTAGAACAGGGGAGAACAGATACGCAGTATTTT
many	TRBV7-2	NA	TRBJ1-5	CASSWGGEPQPQHF	TGTGCCAGCAGCTGGGGGGGGGAACCTCAGCCCCAGCATTTT
many	TRBV7-2	NA	TRBJ2-3	CASSLGDFTNTQYF	TGTGCCAGCAGCTTGGGGGACTTCACTAATACGCAGTATTTT
NA	TRBV5-1	TRBD2	TRBJ2-5	CASSPDRLAGVETQYF	TGCGCCAGCAGCCCGGATAGACTAGCTGGGGTAGAGACCCAGTACTTC
many	TRBV28	NA	TRBJ1-5	CASSFGGLGNQPQHF	TGTGCCAGCAGTTTCGGGGGTTTAGGCAATCAGCCCCAGCATTTT
many	TRBV20-1	TRBD1	TRBJ2-3	CSARWTGGISDTQYF	TGCAGTGCTAGGTGGACAGGGGGAATTTCAGATACGCAGTATTTT
many	TRBV29-1	NA	TRBJ1-1	CSVSLRGNTEAFF	TGCAGCGTTTCTCTCAGGGGGAACACTGAAGCTTTCTTT
many	TRBV5-1	NA	TRBJ2-7	CASSLASSGFSYEQYF	TGCGCCAGCAGCTTGGCCAGCTCCGGATTCTCCTACGAGCAGTACTTC